The table lists the clone carrying this T cell receptor beta chain with a few counts. The junction and the germline gene differ at one end; a read error may be behind it. In the original analysis: Quantification of nucleated cells was approximated via reference gene primer amplification. The data were produced by immunoSEQ multiplex PCR, yet TCRdb's version contains in-frame clones alone and is incomplete. D and trimming were read from the DNA, whereas the V and J calls and clone size are those reported in that table. The table shows more than 65,000 clones, with 60% to 75% occurring only once. These data are taken from a study of blood T cell repertoires in COVID-19. In the study overall: PBMCs, B-cell-depleted T cells, or T cells were the source of the cDNA or gDNA that made up the material.

The germline CDR1 and CDR2 sequences are SGHTA and FQGTGA. The CDR3 extends over 12 amino acids. This clonotype was obtained from a woman aged 70-85 years with acute or convalescent COVID-19. Specimen: peripheral blood. V and J are TRBV7-3 and TRBJ1-2; 8 positions agree with TRBD1. The CDR3: CASSFDRGSMSF. For the CDR3, the DNA is TGTGCCAGCAGCTTCGACAGGGGTTCGATGTCATTC.